The 15 T cell receptor beta chains in this list originate from one sample, sequenced in a study of T cell responses to AZD1222 COVID-19 vaccine. Using immunoSEQ multiplex PCR, the repertoire was profiled, and TCRdb retains in-frame clones only, with some absent. The sample has under 150,000 clones, approximately 94% seen once; the top ten hold around 4.7%. The sequenced sample was peripheral blood, obtained on day 0 of AZD1222 vaccination. Source of these receptors: an adult in good health.

Here the CDR3 reads CAWSGQGAAFF. The CDR3, as DNA: TGTGCCTGGAGCGGACAGGGGGCAGCTTTCTTT. The chain carries TRBV30 and TRBJ1-1; 11 bases map to TRBD1. The V and J ends lost 3 bases and 10 bases, in that order; junction bases with no gene match: 1. The CDR3 consists of 11 residues. Germline V gene data show CDR1 as GTSNPN and CDR2 as SVGIG (reference sequence). Complete variable domain (other parts from reference TRBV30 and TRBJ1-1): SQTIHQWPATLVQPVGSPLSLECTVEGTSNPNLYWYRQAAGRGLQLLFYSVGIGQISSEVPQNLSASRPQDRQFILSSKKLLLSDSGFYLCAWSGQGAAFFGQGTRLTVV.

V and J are TRBV2 and TRBJ2-2; maybe TRBD2 (7 bases). Germline V gives CDR1 SNHLY, CDR2 FYNNEI. The CDR3 is 15 residues long. Trimming pared 6 bases from V and 4 bases from J, leaving 15 bases between. CDR3 nucleotide sequence: TGTGCCAGCAGCGCCCAGGGGAGGGCCACCGGGGAGCTGTTTTTT. Protein: CASSAQGRATGELFF.

V is TRBV11-2 and J is TRBJ1-1; 12 bases match TRBD1. The CDR3 runs 15 residues. V lost 5 bases and J lost 8; bases outside the gene matches: 9. Germline values: CDR1 SGHAT, CDR2 FQNNGV. In DNA form, the CDR3 reads TGTGCCAGCAGCCTTTTGGGGACAGGGGGCGGAGAAGCTTTCTTT. Translation gives CASSLLGTGGGEAFF.

The chain joins TRBV9 to TRBJ1-2, with D possibly TRBD1 on 5 matching bases. The V gene lost 4 bases and the J gene lost 2 bases, with 12 bases spanning the gap. Germline lookup yields CDR1 SGDLS and CDR2 YYNGEE. CDR3 length: 14 amino acids. The CDR3 DNA reads TGTGCCAGCAGCCCAGGGCGGGGAAACTATGGCTACACCTTC. Amino acid sequence: CASSPGRGNYGYTF.

CDR3 sequence reads: CASSSPGPALPGELFF. The DNA of the CDR3 is TGTGCCAGCAGTTCGCCGGGACCAGCTCTACCCGGGGAGCTGTTTTTT. J is TRBJ2-2 and V is TRBV27, with D tentatively TRBD1 or TRBD2 (5 bases each). The germline V gene has CDR1 MNHEY and CDR2 SMNVEV (reference sequence). V was cut by 4 bases and J by 6 bases, with 18 bases left in between. The CDR3 runs 16 residues.

The rearrangement links TRBV15 to TRBJ1-5, with D tentatively TRBD1 (6 bases). Germline V gene sequence: CDR1 LNHNV, CDR2 YYDKDF (reference sequence). The CDR3 loop spans 15 amino acids. The V end lost 1 base, the J end lost 3 bases, and 10 bases lay between the germline ends. The CDR3: CATSRAGGINQPQHF. CDR3 in DNA: TGTGCCACCAGCAGAGCTGGGGGCATCAATCAGCCCCAGCATTTT. The entire variable domain, with the rest obtained from reference TRBV15 and TRBJ1-5, is as follows: DAMVIQNPRYQVTQFGKPVTLSCSQTLNHNVMYWYQQKSSQAPKLLFHYYDKDFNNEADTPDNFQSRRPNTSFCFLDIRSPGLGDTAMYLCATSRAGGINQPQHFGDGTRLSIL.

The V gene is TRBV19, the J gene TRBJ1-4; TRBD1 is a possible D gene (6 bases). Germline assignment: CDR1 LNHDA and CDR2 SQIVND (reference sequence). Trimming took 0 bases from V and 3 from J, leaving 14 bases between them. The CDR3 is 17 residues long. DNA of the CDR3: TGTGCCAGTAGTATAGACCCGCCAGGGGCGTCTAATGAAAAACTGTTTTTT. Amino acids: CASSIDPPGASNEKLFF.

The chain combines TRBV27 with TRBJ1-5, with TRBD1 identical over 8 bases. Looked up from germline, CDR1 is MNHEY and CDR2 is SMNVEV (reference sequence). The V gene end was trimmed by 2 bases and the J gene end by 6 bases; junction bases not matched to a gene: 9. CDR3 length: 16 residues. The CDR3 region has the DNA TGTGCCAGCAGTTTAGCTTCAGGGGGCGCGGGTCAGCCCCAGCATTTT. This encodes CASSLASGGAGQPQHF.

The chain links TRBV2 to TRBJ1-1; D call uncertain. This CDR3 spans 13 amino acids. V lost 2 bases to trimming and J lost 5 bases, with 9 bases between them. Per germline, CDR1 SNHLY and CDR2 FYNNEI. Here the CDR3 reads CASSEQAKTEAFF. The CDR3 DNA reads as TGTGCCAGCAGTGAACAGGCGAAGACTGAAGCTTTCTTT.

This clone occurred once. The rearrangement uses TRBV18 and TRBJ2-7, with unresolved D. The CDR3 sequence is 14 residues long. Germline V gene sequence: CDR1 KGHSH, CDR2 LQKENI. V was shortened by 0 bases and J by 5 bases, with 11 bases between the two germline ends. The CDR3 is CASSPPSLVNEQYF. The CDR3 bases are TGTGCCAGCTCACCACCTTCCCTCGTTAACGAGCAGTACTTC.

J is TRBJ1-2 and V is TRBV7-2; D is possibly TRBD1 (6 bases). The ends were cut back, 5 bases at V and 2 bases at J, with 15 bases in the middle. Per germline, CDR1 SGHTA and CDR2 FQGNSA. The CDR3 extends over 15 amino acids. This CDR3 is CASSPQIQGNYGYTF. CDR3 nucleotides: TGTGCCAGCAGCCCTCAAATACAGGGAAACTATGGCTACACCTTC.

This chain connects TRBV27 to TRBJ2-7; the D is unclear. The ends were cut back, 6 bases at V and 0 bases at J, with 9 bases in the middle. This CDR3 comprises 13 residues. The germline V gene has CDR1 MNHEY and CDR2 SMNVEV (reference sequence). CDR3 sequence: CASSLRFSYEQYF. Written as DNA, the CDR3 is TGTGCCAGCAGCCTCAGATTCTCCTACGAGCAGTACTTC.

This clone appeared once. The rearrangement links TRBV29-1 to TRBJ2-7; tentatively, D is TRBD2 (5 bases). The CDR3 spans 13 residues. Germline loops: CDR1 SQVTM, CDR2 ANQGSEA. The V and J ends lost 4 bases and 4 bases respectively, with 14 bases between them. CDR3 protein: CSVVLAGSYEQYF. In nucleotides, the CDR3 is TGCAGCGTTGTTCTCGCGGGCTCGTACGAGCAGTACTTC.

The chain employs TRBV29-1 and TRBJ1-1, with a possible D match to TRBD1 (5 bases). The length of the CDR3 is 12 residues. Looked up from germline, CDR1 is SQVTM and CDR2 is ANQGSEA. Trimming removed 7 bases at V and 0 bases at J, with 9 bases between. CDR3 sequence: CSGGGMNTEAFF. The DNA of the CDR3 is TGCAGCGGGGGGGGTATGAACACTGAAGCTTTCTTT.

V is TRBV5-6 and J is TRBJ1-1; D gene unclear. CDR1 and CDR2 (germline): SGHDT, YYEEEE. The V end was cut by 4 bases, the J end by 6 bases, with 13 bases between. CDR3 length: 13 residues. The CDR3 loop is CASSPPHGAEAFF. The CDR3, as DNA: TGTGCCAGCAGCCCCCCCCATGGGGCTGAAGCTTTCTTT. The entire variable domain, with the rest obtained from reference TRBV5-6 and TRBJ1-1, is as follows: DAGVTQSPTHLIKTRGQQVTLRCSPKSGHDTVSWYQQALGQGPQFIFQYYEEEERQRGNFPDRFSGHQFPNYSSELNVNALLLGDSALYLCASSPPHGAEAFFGQGTRLTVV.